Listed below are T cell receptor beta chains from one sample, sequenced in a study of memory CD4+ T cells and cytomegalovirus serostatus. TCRdb's table, derived via immunoSEQ multiplex PCR, lists solely in-frame clones and lacks some. This table has roughly 64,000 clones, around 77% appearing once. Sequences were obtained from memory CD4+ T cells from blood. These receptors came from an adult in good health and CMV-seronegative. CDR3s include the opening cysteine and the closing phenylalanine or tryptophan. The D gene is left open where the match is weak. Clone size is given for some rows only: seen once, a few or many times, or a class if the clone is expanded.

TRBJ1-5,TRBV19,-,-,CASKSRLNQPQHF,TGTGCCAGTAAGTCTCGACTTAATCAGCCCCAGCATTTT
TRBJ1-2,TRBV29-1,-,-,CSVVQGYGYTF,TGCAGCGTTGTTCAGGGATACGGCTACACCTTC
TRBJ1-3,TRBV7-8,-,-,CASSSGTSGNTIYF,TGTGCCAGCAGCTCCGGGACCTCTGGAAACACCATATATTTT
TRBJ1-4,TRBV4-2,TRBD1,-,CASSQVNRGRENEKLFF,TGTGCCAGCAGCCAAGTTAACAGGGGGAGGGAAAATGAAAAACTGTTTTTT
TRBJ1-4,TRBV5-1,TRBD1,few,CASSWGGQNSEKLFF,TGCGCCAGCAGCTGGGGGGGACAGAATTCTGAAAAACTGTTTTTT
TRBJ2-3,TRBV29-1,TRBD2,-,CSVPGLATRGDTQYF,TGCAGCGTTCCAGGACTAGCGACCCGGGGGGATACGCAGTATTTT
TRBJ1-5,TRBV5-1,-,few,CASSLSGDAGQPQHF,TGCGCCAGCAGCTTATCCGGGGATGCAGGTCAGCCCCAGCATTTT
TRBJ1-1,TRBV7-8,-,-,CASSKGRRAFF,TGTGCCAGCAGCAAGGGGCGGAGAGCTTTCTTT
TRBJ2-1,TRBV29-1,-,-,CSVEDWAGALHNEQFF,TGCAGCGTTGAAGATTGGGCAGGGGCCCTCCACAATGAGCAGTTCTTC
TRBJ2-5,TRBV4-2,TRBD2,few,CASSQRTSGEGSQETQYF,TGTGCCAGCAGCCAAAGGACTAGCGGGGAAGGGTCCCAAGAGACCCAGTACTTC
TRBJ1-2,TRBV4-2,TRBD1,-,CASSQGQGADGYTF,TGTGCCAGCAGCCAAGGACAGGGGGCTGACGGCTACACCTTC
TRBJ2-1,TRBV5-1,-,-,CASSLAARTGPYNEQFF,TGCGCCAGCAGCTTGGCCGCGAGGACTGGTCCCTACAATGAGCAGTTCTTC
TRBJ1-2,TRBV19,TRBD1,-,CASSRGRDRSYTF,TGTGCCAGTAGTAGAGGCCGGGACAGGAGCTACACCTTC
TRBJ2-7,TRBV6-1,TRBD1,-,CASFSTGTGYEQYF,TGTGCCAGCTTCTCGACCGGGACAGGCTACGAGCAGTACTTC
TRBJ2-7,TRBV10-2,TRBD1,-,CARIPGQGIYEQYF,TGCGCCAGAATTCCGGGACAGGGTATCTACGAGCAGTACTTC
TRBJ1-6,TRBV5-1,TRBD1,few,CASSLEGGVTESPLHF,TGCGCCAGCAGCTTGGAAGGGGGCGTTACGGAATCACCCCTCCACTTT
TRBJ1-1,TRBV2,TRBD1,-,CASRSGQANTEAFF,TGTGCCAGCAGGTCGGGACAGGCGAACACTGAAGCTTTCTTT
TRBJ1-1,TRBV30,-,few,CAWSVRGRGMNTEAFF,TGTGCCTGGAGTGTAAGGGGACGGGGAATGAACACTGAAGCTTTCTTT
TRBJ2-1,TRBV6-5,-,-,CASSYLKGGAYNEQFF,TGTGCCAGCAGTTACCTCAAGGGGGGCGCCTACAATGAGCAGTTCTTC
TRBJ1-3,TRBV28,-,-,CASSLLTVSGNTIYF,TGTGCCAGCAGTTTGCTTACAGTTTCTGGAAACACCATATATTTT
TRBJ1-6,TRBV28,-,few,CASSFQRGGSSPLHF,TGTGCCAGCAGTTTCCAACGGGGGGGAAGTTCACCCCTCCACTTT
TRBJ1-2,TRBV15,-,-,CATSQDIYGYTF,TGTGCCACCAGCCAGGATATCTATGGCTACACCTTC
TRBJ2-7,TRBV7-9,-,few,CASSLMGNEQYF,TGTGCCAGCAGCTTAATGGGGAACGAGCAGTACTTC
TRBJ2-3,TRBV2,TRBD2,-,CASRMGLAGVLSTDTQYF,TGTGCCAGCAGGATGGGACTAGCGGGAGTGCTGTCGACAGATACGCAGTATTTT
TRBJ1-1,TRBV27,-,-,CASSLYRDTEAFF,TGTGCCAGCAGTTTATACAGGGATACTGAAGCTTTCTTT
TRBJ2-5,TRBV5-4,-,many,CASSPGLSQETQYF,TGTGCCAGCAGCCCGGGACTTTCCCAAGAGACCCAGTACTTC
TRBJ1-1,TRBV5-1,TRBD1,-,CASSRGTALPNTEAFF,TGCGCCAGCAGCCGCGGGACAGCCCTGCCTAACACTGAAGCTTTCTTT
TRBJ2-7,TRBV7-9,-,-,CASSLDSVGSTF,TGTGCCAGCAGCTTAGACAGCGTAGGATCTACGTTC
TRBJ2-1,TRBV9,-,-,CASSVQGREQFF,TGTGCCAGCAGCGTACAGGGCCGTGAGCAGTTCTTC
TRBJ2-3,TRBV7-2,TRBD2,-,CASSSRLAPTKDTQYF,TGTGCCAGCAGCTCCCGACTAGCCCCTACTAAAGATACGCAGTATTTT
TRBJ2-3,TRBV19,-,-,CAAGREYTDTQYF,TGTGCTGCGGGCAGAGAATACACAGATACGCAGTATTTT
TRBJ2-7,TRBV18,-,-,CASSPGTQGYEQYF,TGTGCCAGCTCACCGGGGACCCAGGGCTACGAGCAGTACTTC
TRBJ1-3,TRBV7-3,TRBD1,-,CASSIGQGANTIYF,TGTGCCAGCAGCATAGGACAGGGGGCAAACACCATATATTTT
TRBJ2-6,TRBV28,TRBD1,-,CASSGDRTFSGANVLTF,TGTGCCAGCAGTGGGGACAGGACCTTCTCTGGGGCCAACGTCCTGACTTTC
TRBJ2-3,TRBV10-3,TRBD1,-,CAIRPGQGSDTQYF,TGTGCCATCAGACCGGGACAGGGGTCAGATACGCAGTATTTT
TRBJ1-6,TRBV7-9,-,-,CASSNNMGSNSPLHF,TGTGCCAGCTCCAATAACATGGGATCCAATTCACCCCTCCACTTT
TRBJ2-7,TRBV4-2,TRBD2,-,CASSQDGSTSGDLSSYEQYF,TGTGCCAGCAGCCAAGATGGATCGACTAGCGGGGACCTGAGCTCCTACGAGCAGTACTTC
TRBJ2-2,TRBV5-1,TRBD2,-,CASSLGAGGSGELFF,TGCGCCAGCAGCCTTGGAGCGGGGGGCTCCGGGGAGCTGTTTTTT
TRBJ1-3,TRBV11-2,-,-,CASSLARSGNTIYF,TGTGCCAGCAGCTTAGCAAGATCTGGAAACACCATATATTTT
TRBJ2-7,TRBV11-3,-,-,CASSLGSSYEQYF,TGTGCCAGCAGCTTAGGAAGCTCCTACGAGCAGTACTTC
TRBJ1-6,TRBV2,TRBD1,-,CASSQDRGNANSPLHF,TGTGCCAGCAGTCAAGACAGGGGTAACGCAAATTCACCCCTCCACTTT
TRBJ1-1,TRBV19,-,-,CASRLRGDTEAFF,TGTGCCAGTAGGCTTCGGGGGGACACTGAAGCTTTCTTT
TRBJ1-2,TRBV18,TRBD1,-,CASSPRDSDGYTF,TGTGCCAGCTCACCCCGGGACAGTGATGGCTACACCTTC
TRBJ2-7,TRBV7-3,TRBD2,-,CASSMLAGAAKQYF,TGTGCCAGCAGCATGCTAGCGGGAGCGGCGAAGCAGTACTTC
TRBJ1-2,TRBV7-9,TRBD1,-,CASSRGTGNGYTF,TGTGCCAGCAGCCGCGGGACAGGGAATGGCTACACCTTC